This T cell receptor beta chain originates from a study of cytomegalovirus exposure and HLA in healthy donors. Whole-study results and caveats: The CMV antigen specificity of a few CMV-associated chains was confirmed through in vitro analysis. Cytomegalovirus status was reportedly diagnosed by the classifier with high sensitivity and specificity. Cytomegalovirus-associated status was assigned to fewer than 200 TCR beta chains.

Only in-frame clones appear in the TCRdb table, and some are missing; sequencing was by immunoSEQ multiplex PCR. Among 100,000 to 130,000 clones listed, approximately 96% were seen once. Comments on this clone: Its matching antigen is unknown.

Donors came from a validation cohort of some 110 subjects, distinct from the first 666-subject cohort. This CDR3 contains 15 residues. V lost 4 bases to trimming and J lost 8 bases; unmatched junction nucleotides: 8. Germline V CDR1 and CDR2: MNHEY, SVGAGI. The specimen sequenced was PBMCs. The chain combines TRBV6-5 with TRBJ1-4, with 9 nucleotides matching TRBD1. This receptor was taken from a woman aged 18-29 years in good health and CMV-seronegative. CDR3 sequence (DNA): TGTGCCAGCAGTTCGTCCGGGACAGGGACCGAAAAACTGTTTTTT. Protein: CASSSSGTGTEKLFF.